This TCR beta chain was identified in a study of OX40 agonist ivuxolimab in advanced cancers. Across the study: Mean age around 64 years, range 23 to 79; approximately 80% male.

TCRdb's table, derived via immunoSEQ multiplex PCR, lists solely in-frame clones and lacks some. The table has about 98,000 clones, 80% to 90% seen once. The CDR3 has 16 residues. The ends were cut back, 6 bases at V and 5 bases at J, with 17 bases in the middle. From germline, CDR1 is SEHNR and CDR2 FQNEAQ (reference sequence). This sequence joins TRBV7-9 and TRBJ1-6, with D possibly being TRBD1 (6 bases). The TCR comes from an adult with an advanced solid tumor such as melanoma, head and neck, liver or kidney cancer. The source material was CD4+ or CD8+ T cells sorted from blood, sampled in a trial of the OX40 agonist ivuxolimab. CDR3 sequence (DNA): TGTGCCAGCAGTTTGTCGGGGGGGACAAATAATTCACCCCTCCACTTT. Amino acids: CASSLSGGTNNSPLHF.